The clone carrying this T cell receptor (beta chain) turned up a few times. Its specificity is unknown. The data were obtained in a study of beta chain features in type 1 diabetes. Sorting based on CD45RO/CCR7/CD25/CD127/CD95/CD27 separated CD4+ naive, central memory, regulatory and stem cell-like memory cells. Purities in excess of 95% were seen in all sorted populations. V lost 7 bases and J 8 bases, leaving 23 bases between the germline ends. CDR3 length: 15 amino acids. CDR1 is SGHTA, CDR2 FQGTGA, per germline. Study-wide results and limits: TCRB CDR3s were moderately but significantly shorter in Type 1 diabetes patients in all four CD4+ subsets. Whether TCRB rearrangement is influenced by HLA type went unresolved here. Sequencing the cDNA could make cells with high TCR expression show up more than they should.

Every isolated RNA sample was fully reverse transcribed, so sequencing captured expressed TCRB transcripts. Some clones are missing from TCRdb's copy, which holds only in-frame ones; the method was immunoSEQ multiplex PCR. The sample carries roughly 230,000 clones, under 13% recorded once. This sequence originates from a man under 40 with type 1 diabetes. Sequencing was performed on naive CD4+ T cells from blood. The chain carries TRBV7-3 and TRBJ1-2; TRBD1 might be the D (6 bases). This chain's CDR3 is CASTDLAGARRGYTF. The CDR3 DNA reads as TGTGCCAGCACCGACCTCGCAGGGGCTCGTCGGGGCTACACCTTC.